Sequencing of this T cell receptor (beta chain) was carried out in a study of Ad26.COV2.S vaccination and SARS-CoV-2 variants. For the study at large: In the study, Ad26.COV2.S was injected intramuscularly once, or twice 56 days apart. Study-level points and caveats: Reported post-vaccination CD8+ and CD4+ T cell responses to spike showed substantial breadth. Overall T cell responses may have been underestimated by the analyses of TCR breadth and depth.

Trimming took off 11 bases at V and 0 bases at J, with 14 bases between the two ends. The CDR3 totals 13 residues. The germline V gene has CDR1 MNHEY and CDR2 SVGAGI. Concerning this clone: No antigen is known for it.

Produced via immunoSEQ multiplex PCR; TCRdb's table is partial and in-frame only. In the table there are 500,000 or so clones, around nine tenths of which are singletons. Treatment meaning: roughly 19 received Ad26.COV2.S at low or high dose, single or two shots; about 5 received placebo; per-sample allocation not given. Samples came from day 63 after the first vaccine or placebo injection. An 18-55-year-old adult in Boston served as donor. The sequence was collected from a person aged 18 to 59 who received the Ad26.COV2.S COVID-19 vaccine or a placebo. The chain has TRBV6-5 and TRBJ2-7; D may be TRBD1 (6 bases). The material was peripheral blood, obtained in a trial of Ad26.COV2.S vaccine versus placebo. The CDR3 DNA sequence: TGTGCCCACGGGACAACCAGCTCCTACGAGCAGTACTTC. Translating gives CAHGTTSSYEQYF.